A selection of T cell receptor beta chains follows, all from one sample in a study of shared T cell receptors in the human thymus. Profiled with immunoSEQ multiplex PCR; TCRdb holds only in-frame clones, not every one. The table has 500,000 to 750,000 clones, roughly 90% seen once. A further study also used this sample, focusing on human thymus T cells.

The sample was thymocytes. The receptor source for this set is a boy less than two years old with a congenital heart defect. The CDR3 runs from the conserved cysteine through the conserved F or W. Fields, in order: clone size, D gene, J gene, V gene, CDR3 DNA, CDR3 protein. The D gene is left open where the match is weak. Only some rows state a clone size, as once, few, many or a class for expanded clones.

>-|-|TRBJ1-4|TRBV28
TGTGCCAGCAGTCCCCCGTTGGTGGGAGACGAAAAACTGTTTTTT
CASSPPLVGDEKLFF
>-|TRBD2|TRBJ2-1|TRBV5-1
TGCGCCAGCAGCTTCATGACTAGCGGCCCCTTTAATGAGCAGTTCTTC
CASSFMTSGPFNEQFF
>few|TRBD1|TRBJ1-5|TRBV6-6
TGTGCCAGCAGTTACGGGGACAGGGGTGGCAATCAGCCCCAGCATTTT
CASSYGDRGGNQPQHF
>-|-|TRBJ1-2|TRBV18
TGTGCCAGCTCACCCGGAGACCCCGGGGACTATGGCTACACCTTC
CASSPGDPGDYGYTF
>once|TRBD2|TRBJ2-1|TRBV4-3
TGCGCCAGCAGCCAAGATTCCCTAGCGGGAGTGCCGCAGTTCTTC
CASSQDSLAGVPQFF
>-|-|TRBJ1-1|TRBV5-1
TGCGCCAGCAGCTTGCGGCAGGGGAACACTGAAGCTTTCTTT
CASSLRQGNTEAFF
>-|-|TRBJ2-7|TRBV9
TGTGCCAGCAGCCCAGCCATAGTGGGGGGATCTGCACAGCAGTACTTC
CASSPAIVGGSAQQYF
>-|-|TRBJ2-5|TRBV4-1
TGCGCCAGCAGCCGAGGACTACCTCAAGAGACCCAGTACTTC
CASSRGLPQETQYF
>-|TRBD1|TRBJ1-3|TRBV10-2
TGCGCCAGCAGTTTTCCCGGGACAGGGAAAGATGGAAACACCATATATTTT
CASSFPGTGKDGNTIYF
>-|-|TRBJ1-2|TRBV5-1
TGCGCCAGCAGCTTGGTTCCGGGGTTTTGGTATGGCTACACCTTC
CASSLVPGFWYGYTF
>few|-|TRBJ2-7|TRBV7-9
TGTGCCAGCAGCTTAACAGCCTACGAGCAGTACTTC
CASSLTAYEQYF
>-|-|TRBJ2-3|TRBV6-5
TGTGCCAGCAGTTCCACGGGGGTGGATACGCAGTATTTT
CASSSTGVDTQYF
>-|TRBD1|TRBJ2-7|TRBV23-1
TGCGCCAGCAGTCAACCGGGACAGGGGGGCGAGCAGTACTTC
CASSQPGQGGEQYF
>-|TRBD2|TRBJ2-1|TRBV25-1
TGTGCCAGCAGTGAATTCCATGGACTAGATTACAATGAGCAGTTCTTC
CASSEFHGLDYNEQFF
>-|-|TRBJ1-5|TRBV12-5
TGTGCTAGTGGTTTGGGAGGACAGATAGAAATAGGTAGCAATCAGCCCCAGCATTTT
CASGLGGQIEIGSNQPQHF
>-|-|TRBJ1-6|TRBV6-5
TGTGCCAGCAGTCCCACAGGGCGGAATTCACCCCTCCACTTT
CASSPTGRNSPLHF
>-|-|TRBJ2-7|TRBV27
TGTGCCAGCAGTGTACAGTCCACGAGCTCCTACGAGCAGTACTTC
CASSVQSTSSYEQYF
>-|-|TRBJ2-7|TRBV29-1
TGCAGCGGGCGGGACGGCTACGAGCAGTACTTC
CSGRDGYEQYF
>-|TRBD1|TRBJ2-4|TRBV7-8
TGTGCCAGCAGGAGAGGACAGGAAAACATTCAGTACTTC
CASRRGQENIQYF
>once|-|TRBJ2-7|TRBV12-5
TGTGCTAGTGGTTTCAGGGGCCATTCCCGTTTGTTCAACGAGCAGTACTTC
CASGFRGHSRLFNEQYF
>-|TRBD1|TRBJ2-7|TRBV27
TGTGCCAGCAGTTTGCACAGGGGGTACGAGCAGTACTTC
CASSLHRGYEQYF
>-|-|TRBJ1-1|TRBV27
TGTGCCAGCAGTTTTGTCTTCGCCGGCGGCACTGAAGCTTTCTTT
CASSFVFAGGTEAFF
>once|TRBD1|TRBJ1-1|TRBV30
TGTGCCTGGACCGGACAGGAGGGCACTGAAGCTTTCTTT
CAWTGQEGTEAFF
>once|-|TRBJ2-3|TRBV20-1
TGCAGTGCTAGAGGCGAGGATACGCAGTATTTT
CSARGEDTQYF
>-|TRBD2|TRBJ2-1|TRBV9
TGTGCCAGCAGCGTAGGGGGGCGGGGGGCAAGGAATGAGCAGTTCTTC
CASSVGGRGARNEQFF
>few|-|TRBJ1-3|TRBV10-3
TGTGCCATCAGTGAACAGGGAAACACCATATATTTT
CAISEQGNTIYF
>-|TRBD1|TRBJ1-2|TRBV13
TGTGCCAGCAGCGGGGACAGCAACTATGGCTACACCTTC
CASSGDSNYGYTF
>-|TRBD2|TRBJ2-2|TRBV28
TGTGCCAGCAGTTTATCACGTACGGCTAGCGGGCCCGCGAACACCGGGGAGCTGTTTTTT
CASSLSRTASGPANTGELFF
>once|TRBD2|TRBJ2-2|TRBV7-9
TGTGCCAGCAGGCCGACTAGCGGGAGTCAGGCCGGGGAGCTGTTTTTT
CASRPTSGSQAGELFF
>-|-|TRBJ1-4|TRBV2
TGTGCCAGCGGTTGGGGCGGGGGAAGGACTAATGAAAAACTGTTTTTT
CASGWGGGRTNEKLFF
>-|TRBD1|TRBJ2-2|TRBV7-7
TGTGCTAGCAGCTTAGCGCGAGACAGGGGGCTCACCGGGGAGCTGTTTTTT
CASSLARDRGLTGELFF
>-|-|TRBJ2-7|TRBV15
TGTGCCACCAGCAGGAAGGGGCCACCAAGCTACGAGCAGTACTTC
CATSRKGPPSYEQYF
>-|-|TRBJ1-5|TRBV19
TGTGCCAGTAGTATGGTTCAGGGCAGCGTAGTTCATCAGCCCCAGCATTTT
CASSMVQGSVVHQPQHF
>-|TRBD1|TRBJ1-2|TRBV2
TGTGCCAGTTTTACAGGGGGGTCGGGATATGGCTACACCTTC
CASFTGGSGYGYTF
>-|-|TRBJ1-4|TRBV30
TGTGCCTGGAATCGTCGCTCGGACTTCCGGGCTGCAACTAATGAAAAACTGTTTTTT
CAWNRRSDFRAATNEKLFF
>once|TRBD1|TRBJ1-1|TRBV4-3
TGCGCCAGCAGCCAAGAGGCCGGGACAGGGGGAACTGAAGCTTTCTTT
CASSQEAGTGGTEAFF
>-|-|TRBJ2-7|TRBV7-2
TGTGCCAGCAGCTTCTTAACGGGACACCCCTACGAGCAGTACTTC
CASSFLTGHPYEQYF
>-|TRBD2|TRBJ2-5|TRBV4-2
TGTGCCAGCAGCCAAGAGCCCGGACTAGCACTAGAGACCCAGTACTTC
CASSQEPGLALETQYF
>-|-|TRBJ2-3|TRBV4-2
TGTGCCAGCAGCCAAGACCTGGTAGCAGATACGCAGTATTTT
CASSQDLVADTQYF
>-|TRBD1|TRBJ2-7|TRBV7-2
TGTGCCAGCAGATTAACGGGACAGGCGCCCTACGAGCAGTACTTC
CASRLTGQAPYEQYF
>-|TRBD1|TRBJ2-7|TRBV2
TGTGCCAGCGGCTTGACAGGGGCTCTCTCCTACGAGCAGTACTTC
CASGLTGALSYEQYF
>once|TRBD1|TRBJ2-3|TRBV6-1
TGTGCCAGCAGTGAACTAGGGGGCTCAGATACGCAGTATTTT
CASSELGGSDTQYF
>-|-|TRBJ1-3|TRBV28
TGTGCCAGCAGAAGAGATGGTATCTATGGAAACACCATATATTTT
CASRRDGIYGNTIYF
>-|-|TRBJ1-5|TRBV21-1
TGTGCCAGCAGCAATGGTATTGACCAGACAGGGGGTGGCAATCAGCCCCAGCATTTT
CASSNGIDQTGGGNQPQHF
>-|TRBD2|TRBJ2-5|TRBV29-1
TGCAGCGTGGTTAGCGGGAGAGGGTGGGAGACCCAGTACTTC
CSVVSGRGWETQYF
>-|TRBD2|TRBJ2-1|TRBV9
TGTGCCAGCAGCGCCCCAGCGGGAGGCTACAATGAGCAGTTCTTC
CASSAPAGGYNEQFF
>-|TRBD2|TRBJ2-1|TRBV28
TGTGCCAGCAGTTTTTGGCGGGAGGTAAAGAATGAGCAGTTCTTC
CASSFWREVKNEQFF
>-|TRBD2|TRBJ2-5|TRBV13
TGTGCCAGCAGCTCGCCGCGGGGGGAGGCCCCCTTGACCCAGTACTTC
CASSSPRGEAPLTQYF
>once|-|TRBJ2-5|TRBV27
TGTGCCAGCTCCCGGCAGGGGAGAGAGCAGTACTTC
CASSRQGREQYF
>-|-|TRBJ2-7|TRBV6-5
TGTGCCAGCAACAAACGCGGACAGCGACACTACGAGCAGTACTTC
CASNKRGQRHYEQYF
>-|TRBD2|TRBJ2-3|TRBV5-6
TGTGCCAGCAGCCTTAAGAAGGGCGGGAGGGCCCCAGATACGCAGTATTTT
CASSLKKGGRAPDTQYF
>-|TRBD2|TRBJ2-7|TRBV27
TGTGCCAGCAGTACGACTAGCGGGAGCTCCTACGAGCAGTACTTC
CASSTTSGSSYEQYF
>-|TRBD1|TRBJ1-5|TRBV28
TGTGCCACCTCCGATCCGGGACAGGGCACGAATCAGCCCCAGCATTTT
CATSDPGQGTNQPQHF
>-|TRBD1|TRBJ2-2|TRBV12-5
TGTGCTAGTGGTTTGTTCGCCGGGACAGGGGGCACCGGGGAGCTGTTTTTT
CASGLFAGTGGTGELFF
>-|-|TRBJ2-7|TRBV19
TGTGCCAGTAGTATAGAATTAGGGAGCTCCTACGAGCAGTACTTC
CASSIELGSSYEQYF
>-|TRBD1|TRBJ2-1|TRBV11-2
TGTGCCAGCAGCTTAGGAGACAGGGGGGGCGATGAGCAGTTCTTC
CASSLGDRGGDEQFF
>-|-|TRBJ1-1|TRBV10-1
TGCGCCCTGCGGGGGCAAGGGTTTAGGGTGAACACTGAAGCTTTCTTT
CALRGQGFRVNTEAFF
>-|-|TRBJ2-3|TRBV6-1
TGTGCAGTTAGGGGGGGTAAGAATACGCAGTATTTT
CAVRGGKNTQYF